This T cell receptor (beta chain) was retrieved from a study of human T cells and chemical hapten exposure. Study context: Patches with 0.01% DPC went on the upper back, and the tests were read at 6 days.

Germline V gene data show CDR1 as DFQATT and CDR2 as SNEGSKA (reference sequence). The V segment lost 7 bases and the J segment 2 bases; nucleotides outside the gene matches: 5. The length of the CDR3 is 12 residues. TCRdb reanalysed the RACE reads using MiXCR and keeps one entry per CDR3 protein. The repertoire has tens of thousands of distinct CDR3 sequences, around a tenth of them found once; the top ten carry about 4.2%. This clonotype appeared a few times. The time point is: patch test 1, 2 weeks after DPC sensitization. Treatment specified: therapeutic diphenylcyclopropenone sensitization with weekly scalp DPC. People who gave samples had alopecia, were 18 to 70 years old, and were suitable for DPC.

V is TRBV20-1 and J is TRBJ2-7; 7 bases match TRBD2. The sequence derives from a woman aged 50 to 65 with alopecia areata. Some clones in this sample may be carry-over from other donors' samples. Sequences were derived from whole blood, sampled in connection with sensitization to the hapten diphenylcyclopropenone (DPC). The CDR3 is CSVSSGTYEQYF. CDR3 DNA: TGCAGTGTTTCGAGCGGGACCTACGAGCAGTACTTC.